Shown below are 3 T cell receptor beta chains from a single sample sequenced in a study of T cell responses to AZD1222 COVID-19 vaccine. The method was immunoSEQ multiplex PCR; TCRdb's version includes in-frame clones alone and lacks a portion of them. The sample has under 150,000 clones, 93% seen once. This sample comprised peripheral blood, obtained on day 0 of AZD1222 vaccination. These TCRs come from an adult in good health.

The rearrangement joins TRBV5-6 to TRBJ1-2; D is ambiguous. CDR3 length: 14 residues. Germline V lookup: CDR1 SGHDT, CDR2 YYEEEE. V lost 3 bases, J lost 2 bases, and 11 bases lay in between. As DNA, the CDR3 is TGTGCCAGCAGCTCTAGACGGGGAAACTATGGCTACACCTTC. Protein: CASSSRRGNYGYTF.

The chain couples TRBV5-6 to TRBJ1-3, with D unclear. Trimming left V 3 bases short and J 0 bases short, with 10 bases between. The CDR3 is 15 amino acids. CDR1 is SGHDT and CDR2 is YYEEEE in the germline V gene. The CDR3 nucleotides read TGTGCCAGCAGCTACCGGGCCTACTCTGGAAACACCATATATTTT. As protein: CASSYRAYSGNTIYF.

Concerning this clone: The sample holds other DNA sequences that translate to the same CDR3. The V call is TRBV19, the J call TRBJ1-5, with D unresolved. Germline V gene data show CDR1 as LNHDA and CDR2 as SQIVND (reference sequence). The CDR3 runs 13 residues. Trimming took off 1 base at V and 2 bases at J, with 3 bases between the two ends. As DNA, the CDR3 is TGTGCCAGTAGTATAGGGGGCAATCAGCCCCAGCATTTT. Residues: CASSIGGNQPQHF.